The 22 T cell receptor beta chains listed next were all sequenced from one sample in a study of shared T cell receptors in the human thymus. The repertoire was sequenced with immunoSEQ multiplex PCR; TCRdb's copy has only in-frame clones and lacks some. The sample contains approximately 730,000 clones, 80% to 90% of which appear only once. The same sample was also used in a study of human thymus T cells.

Sequencing was done on a sample of thymocytes. The receptors here all came from a girl under three years old with a congenital heart defect.

This chain links TRBV7-9 with TRBJ1-1; D not resolved. Germline CDR1 reads SEHNR; CDR2 reads FQNEAQ (reference sequence). V lost 5 bases to trimming and J lost 4 bases, with 8 bases between them. The CDR3 sequence is 12 residues long. The DNA of the CDR3 is TGTGCCAGCAGCCTCGGAGTCACTGAAGCTTTCTTT. This gives the protein CASSLGVTEAFF.

The CDR3 DNA reads TGTGCCAGCAGCTCGGAAATCCCAGGGACTCGCGAGCGGGAAAAACTGTTTTTT. Residues: CASSSEIPGTREREKLFF. The chain joins TRBV13 to TRBJ1-4; D may be TRBD1 (5 bases). In germline, CDR1 is PRHDT, CDR2 FYEKMQ (reference sequence). Trimming removed 4 bases from V and 8 bases from J, with 26 bases in between. The CDR3 is 18 amino acids.

The chain joins TRBV5-1 to TRBJ1-6; 7 bases are a match to TRBD1. Trimming at V came to 4 bases and at J to 12 bases, leaving 10 bases not matched to a gene. From germline, CDR1 is SGHRS and CDR2 YFSETQ. The CDR3 is 14 amino acids. CDR3 in amino acids: CASSPDRVREPLHF. The CDR3 bases are TGCGCCAGCAGCCCCGACAGGGTAAGGGAACCCCTCCACTTT.

This chain links TRBV7-9 with TRBJ1-1; unclear D gene. The V gene lost 0 bases and the J gene lost 3 bases, with 14 bases spanning the gap. The CDR3 extends over 16 amino acids. CDR1 SEHNR and CDR2 FQNEAQ come from the germline V gene (reference sequence). CDR3 residues: CASSLALPHRYTEAFF. The DNA of the CDR3 is TGTGCCAGCAGCTTAGCCCTCCCCCATCGGTACACTGAAGCTTTCTTT.

This clone was detected only once. The rearrangement uses TRBV4-1 and TRBJ2-3; 9 nucleotides line up with TRBD1. This CDR3 contains 15 residues. V dropped 3 bases and J dropped 5; count of bases not matched to a gene: 6. Per the germline V gene, CDR1 is MGHRA and CDR2 is YSYEKL. The CDR3 region is CASSQEDRGEDTQYF. DNA for the CDR3: TGCGCCAGCAGCCAGGAGGACAGGGGTGAAGATACGCAGTATTTT.

The CDR3 here is CASSVDQRGADTQYF. CDR3 DNA sequence: TGTGCCAGCAGCGTAGACCAGCGGGGGGCCGATACGCAGTATTTT. The chain has TRBV9 and TRBJ2-3, with 9 positions matching TRBD2. CDR1 is SGDLS and CDR2 is YYNGEE in the germline V gene. Trimming removed 0 bases from V and 6 bases from J; junction bases left unmatched: 5. This CDR3 contains 15 residues.

The chain carries TRBV2 and TRBJ2-2, with a weak D call TRBD1 (5 bases). This CDR3 comprises 13 residues. V was pared by 7 bases and J by 7 bases, with 13 bases between. Per germline, CDR1 SNHLY and CDR2 FYNNEI. The CDR3 bases are TGTGCCAGCACCGAGACAGTACTCGGGGAGCTGTTTTTT. Translating it yields CASTETVLGELFF. Complete variable domain (other parts from reference TRBV2 and TRBJ2-2): EPEVTQTPSHQVTQMGQEVILRCVPISNHLYFYWYRQILGQKVEFLVSFYNNEISEKSEIFDDQFSVERPDGSNFTLKIRSTKLEDSAMYFCASTETVLGELFFGEGSRLTVL.

The J gene is TRBJ1-1, the V gene TRBV5-4; 9 positions match TRBD1. This CDR3 comprises 15 residues. V lost 4 bases and J lost 3; bases outside the gene matches: 7. Germline values: CDR1 SGHNT, CDR2 YYREEE (reference sequence). Here the CDR3 reads CASSAPQGADTEAFF. CDR3 coding DNA: TGTGCCAGCAGCGCGCCACAGGGGGCTGACACTGAAGCTTTCTTT.

The V and J genes are TRBV10-3 and TRBJ2-3; 7 nucleotides agree with TRBD2. V trimming: 4 bases; J trimming: 6 bases; junction bases outside the gene matches: 16. The CDR3 spans 17 residues. The V gene's germline CDR1 is ENHRY and CDR2 SYGVKD. CDR3 residues: CAISAGLGEYRSDTQYF. The CDR3 bases are TGTGCCATCAGTGCAGGACTAGGGGAGTATCGTTCGGATACGCAGTATTTT.

This sequence joins TRBV27 and TRBJ2-3, with D maybe TRBD2 (7 bases). Germline V gene sequence: CDR1 MNHEY, CDR2 SMNVEV (reference sequence). The V end was cut by 5 bases, the J end by 6 bases, with 18 bases between. The CDR3 runs 15 residues. The CDR3 DNA is TGTGCCAGCAGTCGCCCCTCCGGGGGGCAGGATACGCAGTATTTT. Protein sequence: CASSRPSGGQDTQYF.

This clone showed up just once. The chain is built from TRBV6-4 and TRBJ1-1, with a possible D match to TRBD1 (6 bases). Trimming removed 2 bases from V and 3 bases from J, with 10 bases in between. CDR3 length equals 14 residues. From germline, CDR1 is MRHNA and CDR2 SNTAGT. CDR3 in DNA: TGTGCCAGCAGTGACGGCAGGGGTGACACTGAAGCTTTCTTT. Its translation is CASSDGRGDTEAFF.

There are a few counts of this clone. The chain links TRBV19 to TRBJ1-5; D is unresolved. CDR3 length: 15 residues. Germline loops: CDR1 LNHDA, CDR2 SQIVND (reference sequence). V was cut by 6 bases and J by 4 bases, with 16 bases left in between. CDR3 DNA: TGTGCCAGTAGGAGCGGACGAGCGCCAAATCAGCCCCAGCATTTT. It codes for CASRSGRAPNQPQHF.

This chain links TRBV10-3 with TRBJ1-3; perhaps TRBD1 as D (5 bases). The germline CDR1 and CDR2 sequences are ENHRY and SYGVKD. The CDR3 spans 15 residues. Trimming removed 6 bases at V and 2 bases at J, with 14 bases between. The CDR3 nucleotides are TGTGCCATCAGCCCTTTCAGGGAGGCTGGAAACACCATATATTTT. Translation: CAISPFREAGNTIYF.

This rearrangement joins TRBV5-1 to TRBJ2-3, with 11 bases lining up with TRBD2. Per the germline V gene, CDR1 is SGHRS and CDR2 is YFSETQ. This CDR3 has 16 amino acids. The J segment lost 2 bases and the V segment lost 3 bases, leaving 5 bases of the junction unmatched. CDR3 residues: CASSSSSGGNTDTQYF. The DNA of the CDR3 is TGCGCCAGCAGCTCCTCTAGCGGGGGGAACACAGATACGCAGTATTTT.

This sequence joins TRBV28 and TRBJ2-7; perhaps TRBD1 as D (6 bases). CDR1 MDHEN and CDR2 SYDVKM come from the germline V gene. V shed 4 bases and J shed 3 bases, with 16 bases lying between them. There are 15 residues in the CDR3. The CDR3 protein is CASSSPGVTNYEQYF. The CDR3 DNA follows: TGTGCCAGCAGTTCCCCAGGGGTCACAAACTACGAGCAGTACTTC.

The J gene is TRBJ2-5, the V gene TRBV7-6, with 10 bases aligning to TRBD2. There are 15 residues in the CDR3. CDR1 and CDR2 (germline): SGHVS, FNYEAQ. Unmatched junction bases numbered 4, after V lost 1 base and J lost 5 bases. CDR3 amino acids: CASSLERGGMETQYF. CDR3 nucleotides: TGTGCCAGCAGCTTAGAGCGGGGGGGCATGGAGACCCAGTACTTC.

V gene TRBV5-4 combines with J gene TRBJ2-3; 8 nucleotides line up with TRBD1. The V gene end was trimmed by 6 bases and the J gene end by 6 bases; junction bases not matched to a gene: 12. Germline V gene data show CDR1 as SGHNT and CDR2 as YYREEE (reference sequence). The CDR3 extends over 15 amino acids. The CDR3 protein is CASTLCGQGADTQYF. CDR3 DNA sequence: TGTGCCAGCACCCTGTGCGGGCAGGGGGCCGATACGCAGTATTTT.

The chain joins TRBV6-1 to TRBJ1-2; D is perhaps TRBD1 (6 bases). CDR1 and CDR2 (germline): MNHNS, SASEGT. Between the trimmed V and J ends, which lost 10 bases and 4 bases, there was a span of 13 bases. The CDR3 has 12 residues. CDR3 amino acids: CAILLQGYGYTF. Written as DNA, the CDR3 is TGTGCCATCCTTCTACAGGGCTATGGCTACACCTTC.

The chain combines TRBV10-1 with TRBJ2-5; 7 bases are shared with TRBD1. The CDR3 has 13 residues. V lost 4 bases and J lost 5; bases outside the gene matches: 4. Germline CDR1 WNHNN, CDR2 SYGVQD (reference sequence). CDR3: CASSADRAETQYF. In DNA form, the CDR3 reads TGCGCCAGCAGTGCCGACAGGGCTGAGACCCAGTACTTC.

This clone was recorded only once. CDR3: CASSQEIGRTNTEAFF. The CDR3 bases are TGCGCCAGCAGCCAAGAAATAGGGAGGACGAACACTGAAGCTTTCTTT. The chain has TRBV4-1 and TRBJ1-1; D unclear. The V gene lost 0 bases and the J gene lost 1 base, with 12 bases spanning the gap. This CDR3 has 16 amino acids. CDR1 and CDR2 from the germline V gene are MGHRA and YSYEKL.

This clone appeared a single time. This sequence joins TRBV4-1 and TRBJ2-1; maybe TRBD2 (5 bases). The V gene's germline CDR1 is MGHRA and CDR2 YSYEKL. The CDR3 extends over 11 amino acids. V was cut by 9 bases and J by 9 bases, with 12 bases left in between. The CDR3 bases are TGCGCCAGTTTAAAAGGGAGTGAGCAGTTCTTC. Its translation is CASLKGSEQFF.

J is TRBJ1-2 and V is TRBV14, with TRBD1 matching over 10 bases. This CDR3 contains 13 residues. V shed 5 bases and J 8 bases; nucleotides not matched to a gene: 5. Per the germline V gene, CDR1 is SGHDN and CDR2 is FVKESK. CDR3 sequence reads: CASSRQGAGGYTF. CDR3 nucleotides: TGTGCCAGCAGCAGACAGGGGGCCGGGGGCTACACCTTC.